The clone carrying this TCR beta chain was seen more than once but under ten times. What it binds is unknown. The data originate from a study of blood T cells in healthy people across ages. This CDR3 contains 15 residues. Trimming pared 1 base from V and 6 bases from J, leaving 15 bases between. Findings and limits, study-wide: Older age went with lower TCR beta diversity per million T cells, in a roughly linear way.

Samples each yielded at least 5.5 micrograms of total RNA. A second 7 to 11 cycle PCR used barcoded and J-beta primers. TCRdb reprocessed the 5' RACE reads via MiXCR and lists one record per CDR3 protein. The data show about 1.4 million distinct CDR3 sequences, approximately 60% seen once. The TCR comes from a man aged 18 to 29 in good health. The sequencing input was blood. This rearrangement joins TRBV12-3 or TRBV12-4 to TRBJ1-1; D uncertain. The CDR3 bases are TGTGCCAGCAGTTTAGGGACTTTTTCTTCGGCTGAAGCTTTCTTT. Translating it yields CASSLGTFSSAEAFF.